This TCR beta chain comes out of a study of shared clonotypes between healthy human individuals. General observations from the study: As a rule, naive subsets had a larger estimated richness than memory subsets. Unshared clonotypes carried lower generation probabilities than those common to all four donors.

Trimming shortened V by 3 bases and J by 0 bases, and 6 bases separated the two germline ends. From germline, CDR1 is MDHEN and CDR2 SYDVKM. The CDR3 spans 14 residues. TCRdb's table, derived via immunoSEQ multiplex PCR, lists solely in-frame clones and lacks some. This table holds about 710,000 clones, around 73% found once. Notes on this clone: Its cognate antigen is unknown. This could be a read error, since a much larger clone is one nucleotide away. The sample carries other DNA sequences with the same CDR3.

Sequencing input: memory CD4+ T cells sorted from blood. Subset noted: CD45RA-negative fraction. The chain joins TRBV28 to TRBJ1-3, with D hard to call. The receptor comes from a woman under 40 in good health. The CDR3 reads CASSFRNSGNTIYF. As DNA, the CDR3 is TGTGCCAGCAGTTTTCGGAACTCTGGAAACACCATATATTTT.